The following is a T cell receptor (beta chain) sequence with its context. The antigen is undetermined. These data originate in a study of persistence of HIV-infected CD4 T cells. Study background: Median time on suppressive ART was over six years.

General observations from the study: CMV- and Gag-responding cells had lower TCRbeta richness than CD3/CD28-responding cells.

Lysates of CMV-infected fibroblasts at roughly 10 ug/mL stimulated these cells. Sorted nonresponding memory CD4+ T cells were CD40L-negative, CD69-negative, CD45RO-high. The CDR3 totals 13 residues. Germline CDR1 reads SEHNR; CDR2 reads FQNEAQ (reference sequence). Trimming took off 3 bases at V and 7 bases at J, with 10 bases between the two ends. Sequencing used immunoSEQ version 4 in survey mode. Template was genomic DNA at about 10 ng/uL, with up to 1 ug used per sample. Profiling relied on immunoSEQ multiplex PCR, and the TCRdb table lists in-frame clones only, not all of them. The repertoire has 40,000 to 55,000 clones, about 80% of them found once; the top ten carry about 3%.

The origin of this receptor is an adult man with HIV who was CMV-seropositive. J is TRBJ2-1 and V is TRBV7-9; a possible D gene is TRBD1 (5 bases). The specimen comprised CD4+ T cells sorted from PBMCs after approximately 19-hour stimulation, sampled from a patient who received antiretroviral therapy. The CDR3 DNA sequence: TGTGCCAGCAGCTTGGGGCTAGGGAATGAGCAGTTCTTC. It is translated as CASSLGLGNEQFF.